The text below deals with one T cell receptor beta chain. Its antigen is not identified. The data belong to a study of T cells after yellow fever vaccination. Generation of TCR cDNA used 5'RACE template switching (which added a universal primer site and UMIs). TCRdb reanalysed the 5' RACE reads using MiXCR and keeps one entry per CDR3 protein. The table lists roughly 340,000 distinct CDR3 sequences, 8.7% of them singletons. Study-level results: Most clones from primary vaccination resurfaced after the booster (around 97% CD4, 70% to 90% CD8). The bulk population could contribute abundant contaminating clonotypes to FACS-sorted repertoires.

Trimming took off 4 bases at V and 1 base at J, with 12 bases between the two ends. CDR1 is SGHRS, CDR2 YFSETQ, per germline. The CDR3 spans 15 residues. The TCR sequence derives from a man in his late teens or twenties who received the YFV17D yellow fever vaccine. This sample comprised PBMCs, obtained on the day of the first yellow fever vaccination. The chain is built from TRBV5-1 and TRBJ2-1, with D perhaps TRBD1 or TRBD2 (6 bases each). CDR3 protein: CASSQEGDSYNEQFF. The CDR3 DNA sequence: TGCGCCAGCAGCCAGGAGGGGGATTCCTACAATGAGCAGTTCTTC.